The clone carrying this T cell receptor beta chain has only one observation. This sample was taken from a study of blood T cell repertoires in COVID-19. Overall study: Samples representing acute and convalescent COVID-19 were sourced from the United States, Italy and Spain. Nucleic acid was either cDNA or gDNA, and it came from T cells, B-cell-depleted T cells, or PBMCs.

One Seattle source followed patients from active infection through their disease course. TCRdb keeps only in-frame clones here, not all; method: immunoSEQ multiplex PCR. Of over 70,000 clones listed, roughly 84% are singletons. CDR1 KGHDR and CDR2 SFDVKD come from the germline V gene. V lost 3 bases, J lost 8 bases, and 6 bases lay in between. The CDR3 has 11 residues. The sample was peripheral blood. V and J are TRBV24-1 and TRBJ1-2; D is unclear. This TCR derives from a man in his thirties or forties with COVID-19, enrolled during active disease. CDR3 nucleotides: TGTGCCACCAGTGATAGCTGGGGCTACACCTTC. Translating gives CATSDSWGYTF.